This T cell receptor (beta chain) is drawn from a study of OX40 agonist ivuxolimab in advanced cancers. On cycle 4 day 1 and cycle 7 day 1, as well as at baseline, blood was sampled. The trim removed 8 bases at V and 4 bases at J, leaving 7 bases unmatched. The CDR3 length is 14 residues. Germline V gives CDR1 MNHEY, CDR2 SVGAGI. Produced via immunoSEQ multiplex PCR; TCRdb's table is partial and in-frame only. The data hold about 12,000 clones, with about 81% observed a single time. The source material was CD4+ or CD8+ T cells sorted from blood, sampled in a trial of the OX40 agonist ivuxolimab. The chain uses TRBV6-5 and TRBJ2-1, with 8 bases lining up with TRBD2. The TCR comes from an adult with an advanced solid tumor such as melanoma, head and neck, liver or kidney cancer. The DNA for the CDR3 is TGTGCCAGCGGGAGGCGGGAGGCTTACAATGAGCAGTTCTTC. Its protein product is CASGRREAYNEQFF.